This T cell receptor (beta chain) came from a study of shared clonotypes between healthy human individuals. The assay was immunoSEQ multiplex PCR, and TCRdb's table has in-frame clones only and misses some. The sample carries hundreds of thousands of clones, about 96% recorded once. Naivety among CD8 cells was defined by CD45RO negativity and positive CCR7 selection, thereby excluding terminally differentiated effector memory CD45RA+ cells. The study drew its donors from healthy HIV-negative adults without recent acute infections or vaccinations. The sequenced sample consisted of naive CD8+ T cells sorted from blood. This sequence originates from a woman in her 30s in good health.

CDR3: CASIWGIPHSVNEQFF. Written as DNA, the CDR3 is TGTGCCAGCATTTGGGGAATACCCCACTCCGTCAATGAGCAGTTCTTC. The V and J genes are TRBV2 and TRBJ2-1; D uncertain. The CDR3 is made up of 16 amino acids. V dropped 7 bases and J dropped 6 bases, with 22 bases sitting between them. CDR1 and CDR2 from the germline V gene are SNHLY and FYNNEI.